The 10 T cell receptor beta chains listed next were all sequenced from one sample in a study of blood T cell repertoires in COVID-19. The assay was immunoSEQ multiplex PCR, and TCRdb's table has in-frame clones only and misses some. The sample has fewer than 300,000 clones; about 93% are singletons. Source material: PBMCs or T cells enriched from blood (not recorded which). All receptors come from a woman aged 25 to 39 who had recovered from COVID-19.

The CDR3 loop is CATGGQGNGELFF. The CDR3 DNA is TGTGCCACCGGGGGACAGGGGAACGGGGAGCTGTTTTTT. V and J are TRBV19 and TRBJ2-2; 10 bases are shared with TRBD1. With 10 bases clipped from V and 7 bases from J, the junction kept 6 bases outside the gene matches. The germline gives CDR1 LNHDA, CDR2 SQIVND (reference sequence). This CDR3 contains 13 residues.

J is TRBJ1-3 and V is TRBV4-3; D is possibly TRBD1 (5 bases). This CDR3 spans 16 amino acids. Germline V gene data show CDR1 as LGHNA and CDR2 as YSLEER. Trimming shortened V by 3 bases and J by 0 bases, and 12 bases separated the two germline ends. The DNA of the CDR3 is TGCGCCAGCAGCCAGTACAGGTCCAACTCTGGAAACACCATATATTTT. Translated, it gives CASSQYRSNSGNTIYF.

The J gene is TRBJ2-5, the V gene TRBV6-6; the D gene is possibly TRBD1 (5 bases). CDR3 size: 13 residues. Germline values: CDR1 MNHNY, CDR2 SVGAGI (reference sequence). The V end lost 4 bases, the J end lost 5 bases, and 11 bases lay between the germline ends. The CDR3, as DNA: TGTGCCAGCAGTTCCCAGGGAAGTGAGACCCAGTACTTC. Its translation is CASSSQGSETQYF.

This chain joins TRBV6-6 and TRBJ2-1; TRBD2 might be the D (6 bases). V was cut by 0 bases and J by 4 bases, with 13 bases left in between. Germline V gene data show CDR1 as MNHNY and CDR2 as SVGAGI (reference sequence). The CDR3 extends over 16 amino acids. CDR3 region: CASSYSRSGAYNEQFF. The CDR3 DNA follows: TGTGCCAGCAGTTACTCGAGGTCGGGAGCGTACAATGAGCAGTTCTTC.

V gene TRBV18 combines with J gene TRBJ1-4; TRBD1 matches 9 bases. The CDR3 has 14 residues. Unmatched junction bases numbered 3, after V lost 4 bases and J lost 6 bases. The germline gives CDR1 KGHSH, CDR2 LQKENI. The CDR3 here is CASSRQGVDEKLFF. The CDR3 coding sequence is TGTGCCAGCTCACGACAGGGGGTGGATGAAAAACTGTTTTTT.

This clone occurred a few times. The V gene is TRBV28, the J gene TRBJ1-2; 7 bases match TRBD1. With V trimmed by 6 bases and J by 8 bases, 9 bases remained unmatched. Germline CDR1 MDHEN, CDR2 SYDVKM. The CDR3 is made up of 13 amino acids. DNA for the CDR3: TGTGCCAGCAGCCTAACAGGGGCGAGGGGCTACACCTTC. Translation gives CASSLTGARGYTF.

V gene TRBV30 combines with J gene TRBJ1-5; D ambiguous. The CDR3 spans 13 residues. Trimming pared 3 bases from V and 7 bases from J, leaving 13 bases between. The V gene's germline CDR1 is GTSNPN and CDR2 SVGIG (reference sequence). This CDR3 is CAWRSREGQPQHF. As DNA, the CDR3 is TGTGCCTGGAGGTCGAGGGAAGGGCAGCCCCAGCATTTT.

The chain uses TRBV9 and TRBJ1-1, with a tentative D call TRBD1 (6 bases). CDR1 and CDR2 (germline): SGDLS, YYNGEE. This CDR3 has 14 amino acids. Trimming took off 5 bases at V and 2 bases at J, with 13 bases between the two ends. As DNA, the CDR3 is TGTGCCAGCAGAAGGATGGACAGTAACACTGAAGCTTTCTTT. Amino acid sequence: CASRRMDSNTEAFF.

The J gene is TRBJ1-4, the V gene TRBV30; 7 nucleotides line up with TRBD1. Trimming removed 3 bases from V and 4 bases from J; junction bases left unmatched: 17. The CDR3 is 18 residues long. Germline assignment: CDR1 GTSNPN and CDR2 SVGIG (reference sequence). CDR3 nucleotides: TGTGCCTGGAGAGCGCCCCGACAGGGTTGGACTCTTAATGAAAAACTGTTTTTT. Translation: CAWRAPRQGWTLNEKLFF.

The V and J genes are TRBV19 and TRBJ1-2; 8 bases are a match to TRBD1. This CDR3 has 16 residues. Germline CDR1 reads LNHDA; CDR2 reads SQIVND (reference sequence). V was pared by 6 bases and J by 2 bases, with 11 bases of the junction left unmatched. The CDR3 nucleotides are TGTGCCAGTAGGAGGGCAGGGGGCGAAGTAAACTATGGCTACACCTTC. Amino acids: CASRRAGGEVNYGYTF.